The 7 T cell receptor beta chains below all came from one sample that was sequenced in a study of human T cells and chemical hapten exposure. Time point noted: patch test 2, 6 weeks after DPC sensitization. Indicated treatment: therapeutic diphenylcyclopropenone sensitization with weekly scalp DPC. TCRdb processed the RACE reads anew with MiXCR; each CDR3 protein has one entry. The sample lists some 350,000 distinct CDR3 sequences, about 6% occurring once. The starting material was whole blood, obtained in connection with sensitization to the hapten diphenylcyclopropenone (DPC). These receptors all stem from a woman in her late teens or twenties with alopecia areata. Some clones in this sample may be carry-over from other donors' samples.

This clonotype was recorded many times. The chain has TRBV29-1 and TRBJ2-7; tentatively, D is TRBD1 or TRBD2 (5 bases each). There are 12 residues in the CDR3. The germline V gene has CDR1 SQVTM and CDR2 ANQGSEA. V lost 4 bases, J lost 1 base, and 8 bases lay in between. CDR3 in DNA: TGCAGCGTTGCGGGGCGGTCCTACGAGCAGTACTTC. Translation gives CSVAGRSYEQYF.

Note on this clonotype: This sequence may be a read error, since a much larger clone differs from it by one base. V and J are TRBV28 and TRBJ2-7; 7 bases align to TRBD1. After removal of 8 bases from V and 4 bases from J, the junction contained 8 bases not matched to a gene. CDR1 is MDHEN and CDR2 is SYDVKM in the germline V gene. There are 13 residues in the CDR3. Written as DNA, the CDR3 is TGTGCCAGCCGTTCGGGACAGCTATACGAGCAGTACTTC. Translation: CASRSGQLYEQYF.

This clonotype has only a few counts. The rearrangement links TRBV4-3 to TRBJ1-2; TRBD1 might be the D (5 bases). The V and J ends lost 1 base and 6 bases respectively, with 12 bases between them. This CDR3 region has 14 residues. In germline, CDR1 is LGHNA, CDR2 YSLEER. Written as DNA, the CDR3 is TGCGCCAGCAGCCAAGCCTGGGGGTTCGATGGCTACACCTTC. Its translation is CASSQAWGFDGYTF.

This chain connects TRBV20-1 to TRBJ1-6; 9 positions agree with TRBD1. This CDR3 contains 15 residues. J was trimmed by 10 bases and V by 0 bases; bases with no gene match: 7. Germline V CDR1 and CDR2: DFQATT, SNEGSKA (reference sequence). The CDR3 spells CSAREDGTGYSPLHF. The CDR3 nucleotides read TGCAGTGCTAGAGAGGATGGGACAGGGTACTCACCCCTCCACTTT.

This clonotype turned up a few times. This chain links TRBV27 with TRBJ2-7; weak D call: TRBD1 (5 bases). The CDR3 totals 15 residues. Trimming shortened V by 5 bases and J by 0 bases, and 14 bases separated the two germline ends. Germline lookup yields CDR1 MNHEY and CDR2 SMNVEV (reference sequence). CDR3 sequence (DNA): TGTGCCAGCAGTCCCACGGACGGACACTCCTACGAGCAGTACTTC. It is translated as CASSPTDGHSYEQYF.

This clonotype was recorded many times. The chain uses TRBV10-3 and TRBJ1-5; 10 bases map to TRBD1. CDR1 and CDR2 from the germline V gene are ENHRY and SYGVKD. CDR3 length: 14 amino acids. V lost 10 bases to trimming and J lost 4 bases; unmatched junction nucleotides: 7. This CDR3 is CATSTGQGNQPQHF. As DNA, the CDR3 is TGTGCCACCTCGACGGGACAGGGGAATCAGCCCCAGCATTTT.

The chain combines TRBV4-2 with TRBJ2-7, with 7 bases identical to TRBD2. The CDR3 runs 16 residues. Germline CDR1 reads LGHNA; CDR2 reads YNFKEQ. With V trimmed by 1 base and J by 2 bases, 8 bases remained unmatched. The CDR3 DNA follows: TGTGCCAGCAGCCAAGCCCATGGACTAGATACCTACGAGCAGTACTTC. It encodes CASSQAHGLDTYEQYF.